This T cell receptor (beta chain) was recorded in a study of T-cell memory formation after mild COVID-19 (TCRdb year 2021). The study in broad terms: Most TCR sequence clusters were specific to one of the two donors. Two young, previously healthy adult volunteers, one female and one male, were included in the cohort. Longitudinal TCRalpha and TCRbeta repertoire sequencing tracked T-cell clones expanding and contracting after mild COVID-19 in two donors. Beyond this particular receptor, the publication reports: Clones that contracted from day 15 to 85 showed balanced CD4/CD8 phenotypes, whereas a second wave of clones that expanded from day 15 to 37 leaned towards CD4+. The study included only a couple of mild cases, and larger cohorts that include severe cases with pre-infection samples were judged to be necessary. SARS-CoV-2 specificity of the second-wave clones peaking on day 37 was not confirmed. Contracting CD4+ clones turned up mainly in the CM and EM memory subsets, whereas EMRA was where CD8+ clones were enriched. Some responding clones were found in pre-infection memory, which suggests that pre-existing cross-reactive memory T cells took part in the SARS-CoV-2 response.

Ficoll-Paque density gradient centrifugation was used to isolate PBMCs. Deletion took 5 bases off V and 4 bases off J, with a span of 18 bases between the germline ends. CDR1 DFQATT and CDR2 SNEGSKA were looked up in the germline V gene (reference sequence). The CDR3 measures 14 amino acids from cysteine to phenylalanine. This entry keeps only the CDR3 DNA: 42 bases, framed from base 1. The data were produced on an Illumina NovaSeq 6000. cDNA libraries for TCRalpha and TCRbeta were prepared by 5'RACE using constant-segment primers, with sample barcodes and unique molecular identifiers added. Trizol reagent was used to extract RNA from every sample. Amplification of the libraries took two PCR steps, and the second step added a second sample barcode plus Illumina TruSeq adapters. Sequencing of libraries was performed on an Illumina NovaSeq with 2 x 150 bp paired-end reads. In the source study's methods: Reads were demultiplexed and collapsed into UMI-guided consensus sequences with migec v1.2.7. Using mixcr v2.1.11, UMI consensuses were aligned to TRA and TRB V and J templates and then assembled into clonotypes. Expanded or contracted clonotypes were those called significant by both edgeR and NoisET, with noise models trained on biological replicates. For edgeR calls, the thresholds were a false discovery rate-adjusted p below 0.01 and a log2 fold-change of 1. As an exploratory analysis of dynamics, max-normalized trajectories of the 1000 most abundant clonotypes were examined with PCA combined with hierarchical clustering. Each responding clone was given a CD4 or CD8 phenotype based on the CD4+ and CD8+ repertoires, which had been sequenced separately. Using fastp trimming at Q25 and MiXCR clonotype assembly, TCRdb reanalyzed the public sequencing data and kept in-frame beta chains. When rows share a CDR3 protein, they turn into one entry using the most common DNA and genes. TCRdb, not the original authors, processed these V and J calls. The sample records 350,000 to 400,000 distinct CDR3 sequences, roughly 21% of which are singletons. Around 12% of the sample is held by the ten biggest clonotypes.

This clonotype was seen a handful of times. Its binding antigen is unknown. No base qualities exist here, and no much larger clone lies one base off it. The chain is encoded by TRBV20-1 joined to TRBJ2-7, with the D gene uncertain. The source of this sequence is an adult woman who had mild COVID-19 (a few samples of this study predate the infection). The sample titles of this study are shuffled in the database, so cell type and time point are left out; the donor was told from shared clones. Sequencing was performed on PBMCs or a T cell subset sorted from them (not recorded which). The DNA sequence is TGCAGTGCTCCTCCCGTGGGGTCATCGTACGAGCAGTACTTC. Its protein reads: CSAPPVGSSYEQYF.